These 15 T cell receptor beta chains were all obtained from the same sample, sequenced in a study of blood T cell repertoires in COVID-19. Sequencing used immunoSEQ multiplex PCR; TCRdb keeps in-frame clones, though not all of them. Here the sample spans about 42,000 clones, approximately 90% being singletons. Sequencing was carried out using peripheral blood. All receptors derive from a human donor in a cohort sampled during active COVID-19.

This rearrangement joins TRBV24-1 to TRBJ2-5; D unclear. Trimming took 1 base from V and 5 from J, leaving 4 bases between them. The CDR3 is made up of 12 amino acids. The germline V gene encodes CDR1 KGHDR and CDR2 SFDVKD. CDR3 amino acids: CATSDFGETQYF. CDR3 in DNA: TGTGCCACCAGTGATTTCGGGGAGACCCAGTACTTC.

The chain couples TRBV11-2 to TRBJ2-6, with 10 bases that match TRBD1. V was pared by 8 bases and J by 2 bases, with 9 bases of the junction left unmatched. The CDR3 is made up of 17 amino acids. Germline CDR1 SGHAT, CDR2 FQNNGV. For the CDR3, the DNA is TGTGCCAGCTATGACAGGGGGCTCACCCCTGGGGCCAACGTCCTGACTTTC. Its translation is CASYDRGLTPGANVLTF.

The J gene is TRBJ1-1, the V gene TRBV6-5, with D tentatively TRBD1 (6 bases). In germline, CDR1 is MNHEY, CDR2 SVGAGI. With 6 bases removed from V and 6 bases from J, the gap between germline ends came to 11 bases. This CDR3 has 12 residues. Here the CDR3 DNA reads TGTGCCAGCAGCTTGCACAGGGCTGAAGCTTTCTTT. Encoded protein: CASSLHRAEAFF.

The V call is TRBV9, the J call TRBJ1-1; TRBD1 agrees at 9 bases. V shed 3 bases and J 4 bases; nucleotides not matched to a gene: 7. The germline V gene has CDR1 SGDLS and CDR2 YYNGEE. CDR3 length equals 15 residues. CDR3 nucleotide sequence: TGTGCCAGCAGCGCTGACAGGGGGTGGAGCACTGAAGCTTTCTTT. Its translation: CASSADRGWSTEAFF.

As regards this clone: The junction shows a germline mismatch at one end, possibly a read error. J is TRBJ2-5 and V is TRBV7-2; D may be TRBD2 (6 bases). Per germline, CDR1 SGHTA and CDR2 FQGNSA. The length of the CDR3 is 14 residues. CDR3 DNA: TGTGCCAGCACCTTAACGCGGGGACGGGAGACCCAGTACTTC. Its translation is CASTLTRGRETQYF.

The chain links TRBV6-5 to TRBJ1-2; 9 positions agree with TRBD1. CDR1 is MNHEY and CDR2 is SVGAGI in the germline V gene. This CDR3 has 15 residues. J gave up 6 bases and V 7 bases, and 12 bases lay outside the gene matches. CDR3 coding DNA: TGTGCCAGCACCTCGATATGGGACAGGGCGGATGGCTACACCTTC. Its protein product is CASTSIWDRADGYTF.

The chain is built from TRBV18 and TRBJ2-7, with TRBD1 identical over 7 bases. The CDR3 totals 14 residues. Unmatched junction bases numbered 8, after V lost 2 bases and J lost 7 bases. Germline V lookup: CDR1 KGHSH, CDR2 LQKENI. The CDR3 coding sequence is TGTGCCAGCTCACCAAGGGACAGCGTCGGGGAGCAGTACTTC. This codes for CASSPRDSVGEQYF.

The rearrangement joins TRBV27 to TRBJ1-3; D is ambiguous. The V gene lost 2 bases and the J gene lost 0 bases, with 2 bases spanning the gap. The CDR3 runs to 13 residues. CDR1 MNHEY and CDR2 SMNVEV come from the germline V gene (reference sequence). CDR3 region: CASSLRSGNTIYF. For the CDR3, the DNA is TGTGCCAGCAGTTTACGCTCTGGAAACACCATATATTTT.

The rearrangement joins TRBV5-1 to TRBJ2-5; D gene unclear. V dropped 1 base and J dropped 1 base, with 17 bases sitting between them. Germline V gene lookup returns CDR1 SGHRS and CDR2 YFSETQ. CDR3 length equals 17 residues. CDR3 residues: CASSLSNQALPQETQYF. The CDR3 nucleotides read TGCGCCAGCAGCTTGTCTAACCAAGCTCTCCCCCAAGAGACCCAGTACTTC. The whole variable domain, remainder taken from reference TRBV5-1 and TRBJ2-5, is KAGVTQTPRYLIKTRGQQVTLSCSPISGHRSVSWYQQTPGQGLQFLFEYFSETQRNKGNFPGRFSGRQFSNSRSEMNVSTLELGDSALYLCASSLSNQALPQETQYFGPGTRLLVL.

CDR3 sequence: CAWSIGGQTEAFF. The CDR3 DNA reads TGTGCCTGGAGTATCGGGGGGCAGACTGAAGCTTTCTTT. The chain uses TRBV30 and TRBJ1-1; D might be TRBD1 (6 bases). The CDR3 totals 13 residues. From germline, CDR1 is GTSNPN and CDR2 SVGIG (reference sequence). The V and J ends lost 2 bases and 5 bases respectively, with 12 bases between them.

V is TRBV10-3 and J is TRBJ2-5, with 7 positions matching TRBD2. Germline V gives CDR1 ENHRY, CDR2 SYGVKD. The junction had 10 bases not matched to a gene; V was cut back by 0 bases and J by 6 bases. The CDR3 is 16 amino acids. In nucleotides, the CDR3 is TGTGCCATCAGTGAGTCAGCGGGACGGTTCGATCAGACCCAGTACTTC. Amino acids: CAISESAGRFDQTQYF.

The chain combines TRBV2 with TRBJ2-1; D perhaps matches TRBD1 (5 bases). CDR1 is SNHLY, CDR2 FYNNEI, per germline. The CDR3 has 16 amino acids. Trimming pared 5 bases from V and 6 bases from J, leaving 20 bases between. CDR3 bases: TGTGCCAGCAGTAGGGGCAGGGTAAATGCTTTCAATGAGCAGTTCTTC. It specifies CASSRGRVNAFNEQFF.

CDR3 sequence reads: CASSYSGRLIHEQYF. In DNA, the CDR3 is TGTGCCAGCAGTTACTCGGGGCGGCTAATCCACGAGCAGTACTTC. This chain connects TRBV6-5 to TRBJ2-7; D possibly corresponds to TRBD1 (5 bases). The CDR3 totals 15 residues. The ends were cut back, 0 bases at V and 5 bases at J, with 14 bases in the middle. Germline V gene lookup returns CDR1 MNHEY and CDR2 SVGAGI.

The J gene is TRBJ2-5, the V gene TRBV7-2, with a weak D call TRBD2 (6 bases). CDR1 SGHTA and CDR2 FQGNSA come from the germline V gene. V lost 5 bases and J 5 bases, leaving 18 bases between the germline ends. This CDR3 region has 15 residues. The CDR3 protein is CASSLDPGRGETQYF. CDR3 nucleotide sequence: TGTGCCAGCAGCCTCGACCCGGGACGGGGGGAGACCCAGTACTTC.

CDR3 nucleotides: TGTGCCAGTAGTATAGGGGTAGCCTCCTACAATGAGCAGTTCTTC. This encodes CASSIGVASYNEQFF. V usage is TRBV19 and J usage is TRBJ2-1; D is unresolved. Germline loops: CDR1 LNHDA, CDR2 SQIVND (reference sequence). This CDR3 has 15 amino acids. Trimming removed 1 base from V and 0 bases from J, with 7 bases in between.